What follows are 7 T cell receptor delta chains derived from one specimen sequenced in a study of gamma delta lymphoproliferative disorders and STAT genes. TCRdb reapplied CATT to the multiplex PCR reads. The sample lists about 1,500 delta-chain clones, 2.5% to 3.5% seen once, with approximately 16% in the top ten. The receptor sequences were amplified from genomic DNA of peripheral blood mononuclear cells. Sequencing was done on a sample of blood. All receptors come from a human donor in good health.

Turning to this clone: A far larger clone is a single base away, which makes a read error likely. The chain couples TRDV1 to TRDJ1; a weak D match, TRDD3 (5 bases). Germline CDR1 TSWWSYY, CDR2 QGS. Trimming stripped 2 bases from V and 1 base from J, with 14 bases between. The CDR3 extends over 16 amino acids. CDR3 nucleotides: TGTGCTCTTGGGGAAACACAACAGTGGGGCACCGATAAACTCATCTTT. Protein product: CALGETQQWGTDKLIF.

This clone was counted between two and nine times. The translation of this DNA and the TCRdb protein of a much larger clone differ at residue 6, probably owing to a read error; the protein shown here is translated from the DNA. This specimen includes other DNA sequences encoding the same CDR3. The chain combines TRDV2 with TRDJ1, with no clear D. This CDR3 has 14 residues. Trimming took 5 bases from V and 0 from J, leaving 12 bases between them. Germline lookup yields CDR1 GEAIGNYY and CDR2 EKD. CDR3 nucleotides: TGTGCCTGTGCCGCTGCGAGGTACACCGATAAACTCATCTTT. Amino acid sequence: CACAAARYTDKLIF.

This clone was counted between two and nine times. One base separates it from a far larger clone, so it is likely a read error. Other DNA sequences in the same sample also yield this CDR3. The chain combines TRDV2 with TRDJ1; 9 nucleotides line up with TRDD3. The CDR3 spans 20 residues. V gave up 7 bases and J gave up 3 bases; unmatched junction bases: 26. Germline CDR1 and CDR2: GEAIGNYY and EKD. The CDR3 nucleotides are TGTGCCTGCGACGCCGTCCTAATACTGGGGGACCTCCCGCGCTCCGATAAACTCATCTTT. Its protein is CACDAVLILGDLPRSDKLIF.

In regard to this clone: A far larger clone is a single base away, which makes a read error likely. Distinct nucleotide sequences in the sample also encode this CDR3. This chain connects TRDV1 to TRDJ1; D is unresolved. This CDR3 comprises 13 residues. From germline, CDR1 is TSWWSYY and CDR2 QGS. In DNA, the CDR3 is TGTGCTCTTGGCGAACGGAGCTTTCACAAACTCATCTTT. Protein product: CALGERSFHKLIF.

For this clone: A far larger clone is one base from this, pointing to a likely read error. Other DNA sequences in this specimen translate into the identical CDR3. The genes are TRDV2 and TRDJ1; possible D gene TRDD2, 6 bases. The CDR3 spans 14 residues. From germline, CDR1 is GEAIGNYY and CDR2 EKD. V was pared by 7 bases and J by 5 bases, with 19 bases between. CDR3 sequence: CACDFLGTWDKLIF. For the CDR3, the DNA is TGTGCCTGCGACTTCCTGGGCACTTGGGATAAACTCATCTTT.

Judged by abundance, this clone is large. Because the CDR3's place on the DNA is in doubt, the DNA is left out and the CDR3 is given as listed by TCRdb. This sample also contains other DNA sequences that code for the same CDR3. This chain connects TRAV29/DV5 to TRDJ1; TRDD3, as called in the table, went unchecked against the DNA. The germline V gene encodes CDR1 NSMFDY and CDR2 ISSIKDK. A total of 19 residues make up the CDR3, ends included. The chain's CDR3 is CSVLLCSGRDGAGLDKLIF.

A remark on this clone: This DNA's translation differs at residue 7 from TCRdb's protein, which comes from a much larger clone; a read error is likely, and the protein shown is translated from the DNA. The chain uses TRDV2 and TRDJ1; TRDD3 agrees at 10 bases. After removal of 0 bases from V and 2 bases from J, the junction contained 14 bases not matched to a gene. Germline-derived CDR1 and CDR2 are GEAIGNYY and EKD. The CDR3 runs to 19 residues. The CDR3 spells CACDTVSLGDTKVTDKLIF. CDR3 DNA sequence: TGTGCCTGTGACACCGTCTCCTTGGGGGATACAAAGGTGACCGATAAACTCATCTTT.